Presented here are 3 T cell receptor beta chains from one specimen sequenced in a study of Ad26.COV2.S vaccination and SARS-CoV-2 variants. Here immunoSEQ multiplex PCR was the method, and the copy in TCRdb shows in-frame clones only, minus some. Of hundreds of thousands of clones listed, more than 75% are singletons. Treatment specified: around 19 received Ad26.COV2.S at low or high dose, single or two shots; about 5 received placebo; per-sample allocation not given. Vaccine and placebo recipients were sampled on day 63 after the first injection. Material: peripheral blood, obtained in a trial of Ad26.COV2.S vaccine versus placebo. The origin of the receptors is a person aged 18-60 years who received the Ad26.COV2.S COVID-19 vaccine or a placebo.

V gene TRBV5-8 combines with J gene TRBJ1-2; TRBD1 might be the D (5 bases). The CDR3 has 15 residues. Germline V lookup: CDR1 SGHTS, CDR2 YDEGEE. Trimming pared 6 bases from V and 5 bases from J, leaving 20 bases between. In DNA, the CDR3 is TGTGCCAGCACCCGGGCCGGATTAAAGGGGTATGGCTACACCTTC. Its protein is CASTRAGLKGYGYTF.

The chain has TRBV6-5 and TRBJ2-7, with D perhaps TRBD2 (6 bases). Germline CDR1 and CDR2: MNHEY and SVGAGI. V was trimmed by 9 bases and J by 1 base, leaving 10 bases between them. The CDR3 is 12 residues long. CDR3 sequence: CASGTRSYEQYF. DNA of the CDR3: TGTGCCAGTGGGACTCGTTCCTACGAGCAGTACTTC.

The chain couples TRBV30 to TRBJ2-3, with D unresolved. V was shortened by 3 bases and J by 1 base, with 8 bases between the two germline ends. CDR3 length equals 13 residues. Germline V gene lookup returns CDR1 GTSNPN and CDR2 SVGIG (reference sequence). The CDR3 DNA sequence: TGTGCCTGGAGCCCTCCGGGCACAGATACGCAGTATTTT. The encoded protein is CAWSPPGTDTQYF.